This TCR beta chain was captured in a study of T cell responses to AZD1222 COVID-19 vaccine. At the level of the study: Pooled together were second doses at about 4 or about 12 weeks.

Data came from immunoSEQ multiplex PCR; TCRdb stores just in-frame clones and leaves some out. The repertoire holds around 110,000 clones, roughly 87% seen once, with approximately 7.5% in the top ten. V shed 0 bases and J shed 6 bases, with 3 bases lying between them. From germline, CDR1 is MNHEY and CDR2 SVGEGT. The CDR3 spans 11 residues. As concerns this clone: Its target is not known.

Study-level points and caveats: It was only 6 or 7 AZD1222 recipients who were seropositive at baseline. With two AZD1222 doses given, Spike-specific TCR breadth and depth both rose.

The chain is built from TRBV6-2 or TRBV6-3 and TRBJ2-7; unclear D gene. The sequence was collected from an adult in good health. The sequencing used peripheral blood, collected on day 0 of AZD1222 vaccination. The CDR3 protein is CASSYSSEQYF. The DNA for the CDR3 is TGTGCCAGCAGTTACTCGTCCGAGCAGTACTTC.